This TCR beta chain derives from a study of blood T cell repertoires in COVID-19. Study at large: Italy, Spain and the United States were the sources of the convalescent and acute COVID-19 samples. PBMCs, B-cell-depleted T cells, or T cells provided the cDNA or gDNA that made up the material.

This clone turned up a few times. Study processing details: Estimation of nucleated cell counts relied on the amplification of reference gene primers. Using immunoSEQ multiplex PCR, the repertoire was profiled, and TCRdb retains in-frame clones only, with some absent. V, J and clone size were drawn from that table, and D and trimming were deduced from the DNA. The data show a few hundred thousand clones, about four fifths seen once. CDR3 length equals 16 residues. Germline trimming cut 3 bases from V and 3 bases from J; bases unmatched to any gene: 9. Germline-derived CDR1 and CDR2 are SGHNT and YYREEE (reference sequence).

The specimen sequenced was peripheral blood. This TCR was sampled from a woman over 75 with acute or convalescent COVID-19. The rearrangement uses TRBV5-4 and TRBJ2-3, with 8 bases that match TRBD2. The CDR3 loop reads CASSSRNGGGTDTQYF. The DNA of the CDR3 is TGTGCCAGCAGCTCCCGGAACGGGGGGGGAACAGATACGCAGTATTTT.